In its sample, the clone carrying this TCR beta chain ranks as medium-sized. This entry is derived from a study of immune reconstitution after stem cell transplant in scleroderma. TCRdb reprocessed the RT-PCR reads via MiXCR and lists one record per CDR3 protein. The repertoire consists of several thousand distinct CDR3 sequences, with 7.5% to 9% occurring once and the leading ten covering roughly 9.1%. The clonotype originates from a male donor with systemic sclerosis. The sample was collected before or after autologous hematopoietic stem cell transplantation (not recorded which).

CDR3 coding DNA: TGCAGCGTACGGCAGTCTGACAATGAGCAGTTCTTC. It encodes CSVRQSDNEQFF. V gene TRBV29-1 combines with J gene TRBJ2-1, with D uncertain. This CDR3 comprises 12 residues. Germline lookup yields CDR1 SQVTM and CDR2 ANQGSEA. The ends were cut back, 6 bases at V and 5 bases at J, with 11 bases in the middle.